A single T cell receptor beta chain is shown here with its context. The antigen remains undetermined. One junction end does not reproduce the germline sequence, and a read error may be involved. TCRdb re-analysed the 5' RACE reads in MiXCR, keeping a single row per CDR3 protein. The sample lists 7,500 to 8,500 distinct CDR3 sequences, 52% occurring once. Regarding the study as a whole: Tumor-infiltrating Treg TCR alpha and beta sequences overlapped most with tumor naive CD4+ T cells, then blood naive.

Memory CD4+ T cells were sorted as CD4+CD45RO+CD25- cells. The clonotype comes from a female donor with breast cancer. The sample consisted of memory CD4+ T cells sorted from a lymph node. Subset denoted: memory CD4+ T cells, CD4+CD45RO+CD25-.

The CDR3 DNA reads TGTGCCAGCAGCCCCCGGACTAGCAGGCACGAGCATTACTTC. It yields the protein CASSPRTSRHEHYF. The gene calls are TRBV7-9 and TRBJ2-7; 8 bases line up with TRBD2. The CDR3 totals 14 residues. The germline V gene has CDR1 SEHNR and CDR2 FQNEAQ (reference sequence).